This T cell receptor (beta chain) was sequenced during a study of blood T cells in healthy people across ages. PCR was performed a second time for about 6 to 12 cycles using a sample-barcoded 5' primer and a J-beta primer mix. TCRdb called the 5' RACE reads again in MiXCR, with one record for every CDR3 protein. This repertoire shows 1,300,000 or so distinct CDR3 sequences, approximately 63% found once; its top ten account for over 5.5%. This clonotype was detected only a few times. Its cognate antigen is unknown. Study-level points and caveats: Because donor CMV status was unknown, expanded clonotype changes were possibly confounded. TCR beta diversity, measured per million T cells, fell in a roughly linear way with age. It was the long-lived donors that had more naive CD4+ cells and higher diversity than aged donors.

This clonotype was obtained from a young man in good health. The sequencing input was blood.

The CDR3 spells CASSFRVQGPYGYTF. In DNA form, the CDR3 reads TGTGCCAGCAGCTTTCGGGTACAGGGGCCCTATGGCTACACCTTC. The chain recombines TRBV7-8 with TRBJ1-2; 7 bases line up with TRBD1. The junction had 8 bases not matched to a gene; V was cut back by 3 bases and J by 4 bases. CDR3 length: 15 amino acids. CDR1 and CDR2 from the germline V gene are SGHVS and FQNEAQ.